This TCR beta chain was captured by sequencing in a study of T cell changes during pregnancy in multiple sclerosis. Generated by immunoSEQ multiplex PCR, the TCRdb table keeps only in-frame clones and is missing some. The sample holds about 70,000 clones, roughly 94% seen once. Sequences were derived from peripheral blood, sampled in the third trimester of pregnancy. This receptor was obtained from a female donor with multiple sclerosis, enrolled in a pregnancy study.

CDR3 loop: CASRNRDTNYEQYF. The CDR3 coding sequence is TGTGCCAGCAGGAACCGGGACACAAACTACGAGCAGTACTTC. This chain uses TRBV6-5 with TRBJ2-7; D is possibly TRBD1 (6 bases). V dropped 6 bases and J dropped 3 bases, with 15 bases sitting between them. From germline, CDR1 is MNHEY and CDR2 SVGAGI. The CDR3 extends over 14 amino acids.